The rows below give T cell receptor beta chains drawn from one sample of a study of T cells expressing NK-cell markers. TCRdb reprocessed the 5' RACE reads; each CDR3 protein has one entry and no DNA is given. Recorded for this sample: approximately 380,000 distinct CDR3 sequences. The sample taken for sequencing was blood T cells: a sorted CD56 or NKG2C T cell subset, CD4+ or CD8+ T cells, or bulk PBMC T cells (not recorded which). Receptor source: a man aged 18-75 years in good health. The CDR3 runs from the conserved cysteine through the conserved F or W.

j_gene | v_gene | CDR3aa
TRBJ1-1 | TRBV24-1 | CATSVGPLQGEAFF
TRBJ2-3 | TRBV9 | CASSAGLAGTFSTDTQYF
TRBJ1-4 | TRBV5-1 | CASRRGDEKLFF
TRBJ2-1 | TRBV7-8 | CASSLAGTRAYNEQFF
TRBJ1-5 | TRBV5-1 | CASSGGHPNQPQHF
TRBJ2-5 | TRBV5-6 | CASSFQGSGQYF
TRBJ1-1 | TRBV18 | CASSPRMGGGEAFF
TRBJ2-1 | TRBV12-3/TRBV12-4 | CASSLRGGEGEQFF
TRBJ2-7 | TRBV29-1 | CSVATGLAKSYEQYF
TRBJ2-1 | TRBV12-3/TRBV12-4 | CASNSRNNEQFF
TRBJ2-5 | TRBV7-9 | CASSLSRGLETQYF
TRBJ1-1 | TRBV18 | CASSLLGGATEAFF
TRBJ2-7 | TRBV6-1 | CASSPKAGTGVLEQYF
TRBJ2-5 | TRBV20-1 | CSATPTPVGETQYF
TRBJ2-3 | TRBV19 | CASSMRSGGYTDTQYF
TRBJ2-1 | TRBV7-2 | CASSPSASGGNEQFF
TRBJ2-3 | TRBV3-1 | CASSSPAGGTDTQYF
TRBJ1-4 | TRBV2 | CATLLAEGRDRHNEKLFF
TRBJ2-3 | TRBV2 | CASRQWTSGTDTQYF
TRBJ2-3 | TRBV12-3/TRBV12-4 | CASSLVAGDATDTQYF
TRBJ2-1 | TRBV5-1 | CASSLAHRTVRSSYNEQFF
TRBJ1-2 | TRBV5-5 | CASSLYTGGYGYTF
TRBJ1-6 | TRBV27 | CASSFRDRGVSPLHF
TRBJ2-4 | TRBV15 | CATSRVGQGLNIQNIQYF
TRBJ1-1 | TRBV5-1 | CASSLRGQGARAFF
TRBJ2-7 | TRBV4-1 | CASSQESEGSEQYF
TRBJ1-5 | TRBV20-1 | CSARDFADGTDYSNQPQHF
TRBJ2-1 | TRBV24-1 | CATSEGTGGDDEQFF
TRBJ1-2 | TRBV20-1 | CSARDSATGKAGYTF
TRBJ2-7 | TRBV7-9 | CASSSAIGTREQYF
TRBJ2-5 | TRBV6-1 | CASSRARGTQETQYF